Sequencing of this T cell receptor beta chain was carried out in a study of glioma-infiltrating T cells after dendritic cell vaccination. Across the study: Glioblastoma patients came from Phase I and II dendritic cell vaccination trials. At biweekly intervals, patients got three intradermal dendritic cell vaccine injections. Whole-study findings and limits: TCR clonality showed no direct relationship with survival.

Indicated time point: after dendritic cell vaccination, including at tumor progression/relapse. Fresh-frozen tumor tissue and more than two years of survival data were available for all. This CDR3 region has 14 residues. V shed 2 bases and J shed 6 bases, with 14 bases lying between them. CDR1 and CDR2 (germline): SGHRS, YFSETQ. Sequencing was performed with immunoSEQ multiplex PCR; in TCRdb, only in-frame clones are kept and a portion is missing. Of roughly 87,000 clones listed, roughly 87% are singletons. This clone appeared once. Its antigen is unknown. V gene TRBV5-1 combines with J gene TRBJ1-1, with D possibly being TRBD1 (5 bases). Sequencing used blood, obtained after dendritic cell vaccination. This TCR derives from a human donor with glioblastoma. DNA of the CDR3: TGCGCCAGCAGCTTCAGCGGGGGGGTCCCTGAAGCTTTCTTT. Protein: CASSFSGGVPEAFF.